These 10 T cell receptor beta chains were all obtained from the same sample, sequenced in a study of blood T cell repertoires in COVID-19. Method: immunoSEQ multiplex PCR; TCRdb's copy keeps in-frame clones and lacks some. The data hold under 350,000 clones, with 85% observed a single time. Sequencing was carried out using peripheral blood. These TCRs come from a human donor in a cohort sampled during active COVID-19.

This chain joins TRBV6-1 and TRBJ2-5; the match to TRBD2 covers 7 bases. Unmatched junction bases numbered 11, after V lost 3 bases and J lost 4 bases. The V gene's germline CDR1 is MNHNS and CDR2 SASEGT. This CDR3 spans 16 amino acids. DNA of the CDR3: TGTGCCAGCAGTGACCCTTCGACTAGCTTTGGAGAGACCCAGTACTTC. Translated: CASSDPSTSFGETQYF.

This chain connects TRBV3-1 (or the pseudogene TRBV3-2) to TRBJ1-3; no clear D. The germline V gene encodes CDR1 LGHDT and CDR2 YNNKEL (reference sequence). The V and J ends lost 7 bases and 0 bases respectively, with 13 bases between them. CDR3 length: 15 residues. The CDR3 region is CASTPSGSSGNTIYF. CDR3 nucleotide sequence: TGTGCCAGCACCCCTTCGGGTAGCTCTGGAAACACCATATATTTT.

The sample holds one count of this clone. The rearrangement joins TRBV3-1 (or the pseudogene TRBV3-2) to TRBJ1-2; D is ambiguous. Looked up from germline, CDR1 is LGHDT and CDR2 is YNNKEL (reference sequence). Trimming pared 0 bases from V and 3 bases from J, leaving 20 bases between. This CDR3 comprises 18 residues. In DNA form, the CDR3 reads TGTGCCAGCAGCCAAGATCGTACCCCGGGTGTTTGGCACTATGGCTACACCTTC. The encoded protein is CASSQDRTPGVWHYGYTF.

This sequence joins TRBV6-5 and TRBJ2-5; TRBD1 aligns across 7 bases. Germline assignment: CDR1 MNHEY and CDR2 SVGAGI. This CDR3 has 14 residues. The junction had 7 bases not matched to a gene; V was cut back by 2 bases and J by 7 bases. CDR3 region: CASSYITGEGTQYF. The DNA of the CDR3 is TGTGCCAGCAGTTACATCACAGGGGAAGGGACCCAGTACTTC.

This chain links TRBV9 with TRBJ2-6; unclear D gene. Trimming removed 2 bases from V and 0 bases from J, with 6 bases in between. CDR1 is SGDLS, CDR2 YYNGEE, per germline. The CDR3 has 15 residues. The CDR3 region has the DNA TGTGCCAGCAGCGTGGGCAGCTCTGGGGCCAACGTCCTGACTTTC. Encoded protein: CASSVGSSGANVLTF.

The CDR3 region is CASSLVTVVGGNQPQHF. CDR3 sequence (DNA): TGTGCCAGCAGCTTAGTTACGGTAGTAGGGGGCAATCAGCCCCAGCATTTT. The genes are TRBV7-2 and TRBJ1-5; D possibly corresponds to TRBD1 (5 bases). Germline CDR1 reads SGHTA; CDR2 reads FQGNSA. V was pared by 1 base and J by 2 bases, with 15 bases between. The CDR3 is 17 amino acids.

This chain joins TRBV5-1 and TRBJ1-1; possibly TRBD1 for D (6 bases). Germline assignment: CDR1 SGHRS and CDR2 YFSETQ. V was shortened by 0 bases and J by 6 bases, with 12 bases between the two germline ends. This CDR3 is built from 14 residues. The CDR3 here is CASSLVPGTSEAFF. CDR3 nucleotide sequence: TGCGCCAGCAGCTTGGTTCCCGGGACATCTGAAGCTTTCTTT.

J is TRBJ1-3 and V is TRBV9; no clear D gene. This CDR3 contains 15 residues. Trimming removed 2 bases from V and 0 bases from J, with 9 bases in between. CDR1 and CDR2 (germline): SGDLS, YYNGEE. The CDR3 nucleotides read TGTGCCAGCAGCGTCCACACGGGCTCTGGAAACACCATATATTTT. It encodes CASSVHTGSGNTIYF.

The rearrangement links TRBV2 to TRBJ2-1; a weak D match, TRBD1 (5 bases). V was shortened by 8 bases and J by 5 bases, with 7 bases between the two germline ends. The length of the CDR3 is 11 residues. From germline, CDR1 is SNHLY and CDR2 FYNNEI. The CDR3 DNA sequence: TGTGCCAGCCCGACAGACAATGAGCAGTTCTTC. This codes for CASPTDNEQFF.

Comments on this clone: Other DNA sequences of this sample code for an identical CDR3. V and J are TRBV15 and TRBJ2-5; the D gene is possibly TRBD2 (5 bases). CDR1 is LNHNV, CDR2 YYDKDF, per germline (reference sequence). The CDR3 consists of 14 residues. V was cut by 0 bases and J by 4 bases, with 9 bases left in between. For the CDR3, the DNA is TGTGCCACCAGCAGAGAAACCCGGGGAGAGACCCAGTACTTC. This gives the protein CATSRETRGETQYF.